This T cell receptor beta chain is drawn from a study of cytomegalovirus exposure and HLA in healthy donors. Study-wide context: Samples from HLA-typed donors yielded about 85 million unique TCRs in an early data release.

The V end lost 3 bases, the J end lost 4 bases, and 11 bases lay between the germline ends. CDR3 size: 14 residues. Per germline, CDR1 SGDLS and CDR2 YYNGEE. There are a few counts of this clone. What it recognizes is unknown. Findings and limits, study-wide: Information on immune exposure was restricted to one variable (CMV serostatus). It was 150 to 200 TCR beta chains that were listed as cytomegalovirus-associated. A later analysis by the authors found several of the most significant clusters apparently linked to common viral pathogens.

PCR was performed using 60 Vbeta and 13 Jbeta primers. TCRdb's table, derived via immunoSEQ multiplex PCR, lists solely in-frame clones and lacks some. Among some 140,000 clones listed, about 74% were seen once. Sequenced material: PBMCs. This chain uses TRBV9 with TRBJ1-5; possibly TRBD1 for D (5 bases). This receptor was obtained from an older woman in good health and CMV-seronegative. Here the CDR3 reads CASSANTGNQPQHF. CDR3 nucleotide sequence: TGTGCCAGCAGCGCAAACACAGGTAATCAGCCCCAGCATTTT.